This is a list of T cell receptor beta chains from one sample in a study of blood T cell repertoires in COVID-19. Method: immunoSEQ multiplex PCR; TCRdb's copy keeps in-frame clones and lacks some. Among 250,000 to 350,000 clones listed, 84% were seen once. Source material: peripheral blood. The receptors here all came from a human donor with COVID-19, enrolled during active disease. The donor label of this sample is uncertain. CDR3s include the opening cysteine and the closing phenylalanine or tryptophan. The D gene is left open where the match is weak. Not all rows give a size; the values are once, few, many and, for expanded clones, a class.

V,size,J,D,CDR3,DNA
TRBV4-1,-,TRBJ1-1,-,CASSQERRSIGSTEAFF,TGCGCCAGCAGCCAAGAGCGAAGATCAATAGGGAGCACTGAAGCTTTCTTT
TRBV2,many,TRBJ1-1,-,CASREGLNTEAFF,TGTGCCAGCAGGGAGGGGTTGAACACTGAAGCTTTCTTT
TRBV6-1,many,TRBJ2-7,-,CASSEAWGTPYEQYF,TGTGCCAGCAGTGAGGCCTGGGGGACTCCCTACGAGCAGTACTTC
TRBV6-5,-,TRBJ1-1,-,CASSYSRVNTEAFF,TGTGCCAGCAGTTACTCCAGGGTTAACACTGAAGCTTTCTTT
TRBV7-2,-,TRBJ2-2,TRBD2,CASNPGLAGAGELFF,TGTGCCAGCAATCCGGGACTAGCGGGTGCCGGGGAGCTGTTTTTT
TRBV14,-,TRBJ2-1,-,CASSRFGPSYNEQFF,TGTGCCAGCAGCCGCTTCGGTCCCTCCTACAATGAGCAGTTCTTC
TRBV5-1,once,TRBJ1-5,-,CASSLDRIDQPQHF,TGCGCCAGCAGCCTCGACAGGATAGATCAGCCCCAGCATTTT
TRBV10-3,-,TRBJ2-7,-,CAIRAGRGLDEQYF,TGTGCCATCAGGGCCGGGAGGGGGCTCGACGAGCAGTACTTC
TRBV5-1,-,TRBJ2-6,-,CASSGSSSVSGANVLTF,TGCGCCAGCAGCGGTTCGTCTTCGGTATCTGGGGCCAACGTCCTGACTTTC
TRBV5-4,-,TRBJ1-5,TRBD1,CASSQGGGNFNQPQHF,TGTGCCAGCAGCCAGGGGGGCGGGAACTTCAATCAGCCCCAGCATTTT
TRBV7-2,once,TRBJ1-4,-,CASSLRGLPNNEKLFF,TGTGCCAGCAGCCTCCGAGGACTTCCGAATAATGAAAAACTGTTTTTT
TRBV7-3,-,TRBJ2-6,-,CASSPPGTPGSGANVLTF,TGTGCCAGCAGCCCACCAGGGACACCCGGCTCTGGGGCCAACGTCCTGACTTTC
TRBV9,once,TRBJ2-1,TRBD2,CASSVAGLAGVDEQFF,TGTGCCAGCAGCGTAGCTGGCCTAGCGGGAGTTGATGAGCAGTTCTTC
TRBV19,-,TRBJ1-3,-,CASSLQGTGNTIYF,TGTGCCAGTAGTCTCCAGGGGACTGGAAACACCATATATTTT
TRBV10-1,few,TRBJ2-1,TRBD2,CASRGSGRRNNEQFF,TGCGCCAGCAGAGGGAGCGGGAGGAGAAACAATGAGCAGTTCTTC
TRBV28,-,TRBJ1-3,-,CASSSGQGLGGNTIYF,TGTGCCAGCAGTTCTGGGCAGGGTTTAGGTGGAAACACCATATATTTT
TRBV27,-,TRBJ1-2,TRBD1,CASSPGQLYGYTF,TGTGCCAGCAGCCCGGGACAGCTCTATGGCTACACCTTC
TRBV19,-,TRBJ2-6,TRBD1,CASRPTSSGTGDFSGANVLTF,TGTGCCAGTAGACCTACAAGCTCCGGGACAGGGGACTTCTCTGGGGCCAACGTCCTGACTTTC
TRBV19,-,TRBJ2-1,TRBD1,CASSSRTGGADEQFF,TGTGCCAGTAGTTCCCGGACAGGGGGCGCCGATGAGCAGTTCTTC
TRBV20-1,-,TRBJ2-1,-,CSAISLREQFF,TGCAGTGCTATTAGCTTGCGTGAGCAGTTCTTC
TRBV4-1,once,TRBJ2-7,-,CASSQERSGTYEQYF,TGCGCCAGCAGCCAAGAAAGGTCCGGGACCTACGAGCAGTACTTC
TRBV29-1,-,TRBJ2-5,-,CSVGGSETQYF,TGCAGCGTTGGAGGGTCGGAGACCCAGTACTTC
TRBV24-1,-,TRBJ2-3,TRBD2,CATSDGGSGREDTQYF,TGTGCCACCAGTGATGGTGGAAGCGGGAGGGAAGATACGCAGTATTTT
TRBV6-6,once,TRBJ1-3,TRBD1,CASSPSRDRDGLIRSGNTIYF,TGTGCCAGCAGTCCTAGTCGCGACAGGGATGGCCTTATTAGATCTGGAAACACCATATATTTT
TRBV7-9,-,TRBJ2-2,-,CASSRGEANTGELFF,TGTGCCAGCAGCCGCGGGGAGGCGAACACCGGGGAGCTGTTTTTT
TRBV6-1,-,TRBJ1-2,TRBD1,CASSEALTGGFSYTF,TGTGCCAGCAGTGAAGCTTTGACAGGGGGGTTTAGCTACACCTTC
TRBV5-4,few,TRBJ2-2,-,CASSLVNSFANTGELFF,TGTGCCAGCAGCTTGGTTAACTCCTTCGCGAACACCGGGGAGCTGTTTTTT
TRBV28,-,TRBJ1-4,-,CASRLTGIEKLFF,TGTGCCAGCAGGTTAACAGGGATAGAAAAACTGTTTTTT